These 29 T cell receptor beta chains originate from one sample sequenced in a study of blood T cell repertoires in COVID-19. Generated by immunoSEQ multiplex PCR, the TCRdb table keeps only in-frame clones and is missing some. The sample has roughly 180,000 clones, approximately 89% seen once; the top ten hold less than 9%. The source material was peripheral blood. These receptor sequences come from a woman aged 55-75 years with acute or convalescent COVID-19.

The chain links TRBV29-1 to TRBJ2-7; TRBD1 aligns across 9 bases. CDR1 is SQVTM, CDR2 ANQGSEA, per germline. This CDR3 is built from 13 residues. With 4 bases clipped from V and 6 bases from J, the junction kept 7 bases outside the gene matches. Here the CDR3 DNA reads TGCAGCGTTGCGCGGACAGGGGATCGCGAGCAGTACTTC. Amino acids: CSVARTGDREQYF.

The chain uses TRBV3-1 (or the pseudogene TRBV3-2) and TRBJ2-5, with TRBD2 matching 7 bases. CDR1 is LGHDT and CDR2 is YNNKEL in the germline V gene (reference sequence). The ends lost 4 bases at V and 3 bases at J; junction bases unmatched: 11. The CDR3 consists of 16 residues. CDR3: CASSPWGAGSEETQYF. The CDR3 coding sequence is TGTGCCAGCAGCCCCTGGGGAGCGGGGAGCGAAGAGACCCAGTACTTC.

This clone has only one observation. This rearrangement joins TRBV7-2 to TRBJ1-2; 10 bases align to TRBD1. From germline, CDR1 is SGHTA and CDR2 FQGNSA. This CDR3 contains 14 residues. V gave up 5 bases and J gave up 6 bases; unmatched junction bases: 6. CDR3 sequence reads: CASSPGQGMHGYTF. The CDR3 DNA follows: TGTGCCAGCAGCCCGGGACAGGGGATGCATGGCTACACCTTC.

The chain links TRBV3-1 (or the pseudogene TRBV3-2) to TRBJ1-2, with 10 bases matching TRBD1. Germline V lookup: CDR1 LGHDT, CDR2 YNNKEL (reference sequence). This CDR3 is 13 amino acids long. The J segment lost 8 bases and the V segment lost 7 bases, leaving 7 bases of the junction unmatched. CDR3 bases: TGTGCCAGCAACGGACAGGGGGGAGGGGGCTACACCTTC. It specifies CASNGQGGGGYTF.

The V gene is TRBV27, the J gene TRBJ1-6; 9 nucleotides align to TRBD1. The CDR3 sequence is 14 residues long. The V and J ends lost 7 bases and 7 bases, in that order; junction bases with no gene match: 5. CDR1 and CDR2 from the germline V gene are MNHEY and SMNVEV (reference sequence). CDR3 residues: CASTSGTGNSPLHF. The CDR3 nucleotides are TGTGCCAGCACCTCCGGGACAGGGAATTCACCCCTCCACTTT.

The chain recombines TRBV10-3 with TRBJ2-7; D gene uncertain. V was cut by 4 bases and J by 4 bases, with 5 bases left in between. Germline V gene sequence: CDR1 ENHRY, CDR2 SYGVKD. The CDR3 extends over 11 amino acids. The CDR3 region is CAISGAYEQYF. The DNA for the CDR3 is TGTGCCATCAGTGGCGCATACGAGCAGTACTTC.

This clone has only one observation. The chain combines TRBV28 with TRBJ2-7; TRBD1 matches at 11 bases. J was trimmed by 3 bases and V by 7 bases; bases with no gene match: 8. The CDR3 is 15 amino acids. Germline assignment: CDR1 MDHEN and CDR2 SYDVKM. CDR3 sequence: CASTESGTGGYEQYF. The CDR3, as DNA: TGTGCCAGCACCGAGTCGGGGACAGGGGGCTACGAGCAGTACTTC.

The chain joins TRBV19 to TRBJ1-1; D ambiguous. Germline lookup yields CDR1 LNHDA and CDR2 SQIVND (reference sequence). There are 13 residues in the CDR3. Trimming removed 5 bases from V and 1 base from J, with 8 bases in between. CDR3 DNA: TGTGCCAGTAGTGCGACATCGAACACTGAAGCTTTCTTT. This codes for CASSATSNTEAFF.

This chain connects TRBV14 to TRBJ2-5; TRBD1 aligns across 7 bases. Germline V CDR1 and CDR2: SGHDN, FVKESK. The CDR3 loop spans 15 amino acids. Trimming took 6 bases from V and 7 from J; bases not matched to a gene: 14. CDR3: CASSSAGTASRTQYF. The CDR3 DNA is TGTGCCAGCAGTTCTGCCGGGACAGCTTCTCGGACCCAGTACTTC.

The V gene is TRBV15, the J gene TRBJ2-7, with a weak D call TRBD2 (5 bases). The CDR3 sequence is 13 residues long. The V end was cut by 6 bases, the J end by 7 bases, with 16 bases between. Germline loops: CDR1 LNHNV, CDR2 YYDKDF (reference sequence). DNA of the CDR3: TGTGCCACCAGGGCCAGCGGAGGAAGTGAGCAGTACGTC. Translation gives CATRASGGSEQYV.

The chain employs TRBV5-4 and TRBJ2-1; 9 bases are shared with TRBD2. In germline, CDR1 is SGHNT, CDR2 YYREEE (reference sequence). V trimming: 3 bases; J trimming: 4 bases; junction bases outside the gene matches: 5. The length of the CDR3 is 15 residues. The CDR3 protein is CASSSEGLAYNEQFF. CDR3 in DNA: TGTGCCAGCAGCTCTGAGGGACTAGCATACAATGAGCAGTTCTTC.

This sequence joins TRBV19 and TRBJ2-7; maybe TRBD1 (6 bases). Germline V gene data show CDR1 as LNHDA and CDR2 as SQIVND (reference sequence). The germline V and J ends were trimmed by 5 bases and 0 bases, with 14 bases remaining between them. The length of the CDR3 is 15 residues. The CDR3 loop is CASSPGRRGSYEQYF. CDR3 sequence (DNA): TGTGCCAGTAGTCCCGGGCGCAGGGGCTCCTACGAGCAGTACTTC.

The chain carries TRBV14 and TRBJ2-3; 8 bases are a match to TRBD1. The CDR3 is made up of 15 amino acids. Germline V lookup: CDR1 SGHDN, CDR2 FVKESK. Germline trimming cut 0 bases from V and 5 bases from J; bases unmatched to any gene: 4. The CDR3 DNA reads TGTGCCAGCAGCCAAGATCTCAGGGGGCGAGATACGCAGTATTTT. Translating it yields CASSQDLRGRDTQYF.

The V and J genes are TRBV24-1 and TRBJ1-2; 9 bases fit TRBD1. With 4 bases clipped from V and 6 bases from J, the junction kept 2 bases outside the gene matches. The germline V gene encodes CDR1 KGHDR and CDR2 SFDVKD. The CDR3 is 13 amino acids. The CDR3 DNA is TGTGCCACCAGTGACCGGGACAGGGATGGCTACACCTTC. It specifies CATSDRDRDGYTF.

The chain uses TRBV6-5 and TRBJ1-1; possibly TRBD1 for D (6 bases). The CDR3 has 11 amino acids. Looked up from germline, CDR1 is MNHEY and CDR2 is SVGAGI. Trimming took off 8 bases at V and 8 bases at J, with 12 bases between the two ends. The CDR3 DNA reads TGTGCCAGCGGGCGGCAGGGGGAAGCTTTCTTT. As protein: CASGRQGEAFF.

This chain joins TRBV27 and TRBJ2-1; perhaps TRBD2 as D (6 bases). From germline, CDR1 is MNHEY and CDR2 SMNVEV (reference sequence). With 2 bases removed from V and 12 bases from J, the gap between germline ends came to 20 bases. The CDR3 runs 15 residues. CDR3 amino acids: CASSLGPLAPDGQFF. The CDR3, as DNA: TGTGCCAGCAGTTTAGGCCCCCTAGCGCCCGATGGGCAGTTCTTC.

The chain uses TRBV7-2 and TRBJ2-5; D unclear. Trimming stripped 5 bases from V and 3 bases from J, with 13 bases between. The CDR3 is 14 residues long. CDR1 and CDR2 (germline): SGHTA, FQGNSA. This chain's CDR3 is CASSPSGGKETQYF. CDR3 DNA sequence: TGTGCCAGCAGCCCCTCCGGTGGTAAAGAGACCCAGTACTTC.

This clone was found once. The CDR3 loop reads CASNRVFFSGIGGGYTF. CDR3 nucleotides: TGTGCCAGCAACAGGGTTTTCTTTTCTGGGATTGGAGGTGGCTACACCTTC. The chain uses TRBV21-1 and TRBJ1-2; the D segment call TRBD1 is taken from the table without a DNA check. TRBV21-1 has pseudogene status. This CDR3 spans 17 amino acids.

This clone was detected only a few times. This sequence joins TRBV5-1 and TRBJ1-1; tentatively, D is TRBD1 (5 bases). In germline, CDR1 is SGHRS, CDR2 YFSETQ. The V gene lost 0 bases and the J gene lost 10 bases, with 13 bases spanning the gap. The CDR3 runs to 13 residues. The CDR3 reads CASSLGAPQGAFF. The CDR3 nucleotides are TGCGCCAGCAGCTTGGGGGCCCCCCAGGGAGCTTTCTTT. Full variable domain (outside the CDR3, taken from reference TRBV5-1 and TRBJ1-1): KAGVTQTPRYLIKTRGQQVTLSCSPISGHRSVSWYQQTPGQGLQFLFEYFSETQRNKGNFPGRFSGRQFSNSRSEMNVSTLELGDSALYLCASSLGAPQGAFFGQGTRLTVV.

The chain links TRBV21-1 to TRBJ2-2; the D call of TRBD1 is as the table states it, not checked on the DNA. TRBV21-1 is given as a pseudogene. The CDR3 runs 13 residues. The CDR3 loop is CKTRDRGPGELFF. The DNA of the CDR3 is TGTAAGACCCGGGACAGGGGTCCCGGGGAGCTGTTTTTT.

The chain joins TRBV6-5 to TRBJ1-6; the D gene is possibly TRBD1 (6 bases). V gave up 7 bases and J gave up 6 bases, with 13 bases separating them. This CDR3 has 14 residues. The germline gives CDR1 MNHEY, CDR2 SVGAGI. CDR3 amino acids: CASTSTGSNSPLHF. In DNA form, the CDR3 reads TGTGCCAGCACCAGTACAGGGTCTAATTCACCCCTCCACTTT.

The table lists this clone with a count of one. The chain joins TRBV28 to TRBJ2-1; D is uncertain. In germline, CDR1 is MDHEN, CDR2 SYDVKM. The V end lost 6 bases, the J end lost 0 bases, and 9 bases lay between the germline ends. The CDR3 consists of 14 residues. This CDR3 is CASSTIGSYNEQFF. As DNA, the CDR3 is TGTGCCAGCAGCACCATCGGCTCCTACAATGAGCAGTTCTTC.

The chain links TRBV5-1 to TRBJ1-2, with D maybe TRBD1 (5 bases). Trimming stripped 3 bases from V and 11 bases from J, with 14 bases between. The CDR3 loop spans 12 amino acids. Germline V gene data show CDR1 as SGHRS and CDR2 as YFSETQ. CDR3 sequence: CASSSTAGQYTF. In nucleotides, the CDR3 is TGCGCCAGCAGCTCCACGGCAGGACAATACACCTTC.

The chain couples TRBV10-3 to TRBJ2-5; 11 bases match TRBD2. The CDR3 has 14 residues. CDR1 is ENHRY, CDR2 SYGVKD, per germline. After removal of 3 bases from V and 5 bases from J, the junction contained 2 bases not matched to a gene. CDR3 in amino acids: CAISELAGAETQYF. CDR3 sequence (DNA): TGTGCCATCAGTGAACTAGCGGGAGCGGAGACCCAGTACTTC.

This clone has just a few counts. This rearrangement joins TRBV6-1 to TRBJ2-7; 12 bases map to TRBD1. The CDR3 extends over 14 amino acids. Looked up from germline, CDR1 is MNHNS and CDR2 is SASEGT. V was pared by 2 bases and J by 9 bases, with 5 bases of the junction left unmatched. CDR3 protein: CASSERDRGLWQYF. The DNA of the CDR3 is TGTGCCAGCAGTGAACGGGACAGGGGGCTCTGGCAGTACTTC.

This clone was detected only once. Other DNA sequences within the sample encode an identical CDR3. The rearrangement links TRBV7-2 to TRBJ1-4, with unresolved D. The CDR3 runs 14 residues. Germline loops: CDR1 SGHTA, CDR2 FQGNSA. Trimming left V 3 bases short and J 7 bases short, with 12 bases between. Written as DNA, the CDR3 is TGTGCCAGCAGCTTTGGATCGGGAGGTGAAAAACTGTTTTTT. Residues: CASSFGSGGEKLFF.

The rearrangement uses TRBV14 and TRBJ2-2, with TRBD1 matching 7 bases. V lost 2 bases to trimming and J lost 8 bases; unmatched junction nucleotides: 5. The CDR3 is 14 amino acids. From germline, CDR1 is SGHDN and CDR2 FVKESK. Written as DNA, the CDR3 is TGTGCCAGCAGCCAACTAGGGGGCCCGGGGGAGCTGTTTTTT. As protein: CASSQLGGPGELFF.

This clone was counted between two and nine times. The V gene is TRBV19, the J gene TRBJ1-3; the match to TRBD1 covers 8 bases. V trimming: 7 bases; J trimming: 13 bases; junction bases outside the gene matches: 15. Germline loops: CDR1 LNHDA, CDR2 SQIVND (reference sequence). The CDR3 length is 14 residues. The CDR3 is CASIRTGDRSRIYF. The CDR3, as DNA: TGTGCCAGTATCCGCACAGGGGACAGGTCGCGGATATATTTT.

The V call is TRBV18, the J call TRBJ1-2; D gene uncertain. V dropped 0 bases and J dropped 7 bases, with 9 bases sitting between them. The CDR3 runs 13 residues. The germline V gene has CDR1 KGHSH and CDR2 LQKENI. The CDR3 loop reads CASSPPEGGGYTF. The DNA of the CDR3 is TGTGCCAGCTCACCACCGGAGGGAGGTGGCTACACCTTC.